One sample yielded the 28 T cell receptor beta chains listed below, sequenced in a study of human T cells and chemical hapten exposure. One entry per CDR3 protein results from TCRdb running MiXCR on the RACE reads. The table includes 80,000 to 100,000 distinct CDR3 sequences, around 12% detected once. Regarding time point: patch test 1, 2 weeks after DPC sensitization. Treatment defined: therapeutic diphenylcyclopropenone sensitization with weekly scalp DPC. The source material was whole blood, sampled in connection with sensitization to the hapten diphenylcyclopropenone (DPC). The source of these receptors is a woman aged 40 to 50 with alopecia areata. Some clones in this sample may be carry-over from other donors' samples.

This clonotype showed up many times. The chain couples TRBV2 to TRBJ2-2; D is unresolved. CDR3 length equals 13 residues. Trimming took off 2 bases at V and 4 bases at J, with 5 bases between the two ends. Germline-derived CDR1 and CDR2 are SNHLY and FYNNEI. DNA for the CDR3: TGTGCCAGCAGTGAACGTGGCACCGGGGAGCTGTTTTTT. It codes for CASSERGTGELFF.

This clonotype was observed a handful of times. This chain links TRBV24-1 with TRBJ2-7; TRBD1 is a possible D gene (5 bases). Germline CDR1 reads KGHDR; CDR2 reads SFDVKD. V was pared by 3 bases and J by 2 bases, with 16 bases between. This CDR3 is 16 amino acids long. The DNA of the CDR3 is TGTGCCACCAGTGATCCGACAGCCTCCCGACCCTACGAGCAGTACTTC. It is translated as CATSDPTASRPYEQYF.

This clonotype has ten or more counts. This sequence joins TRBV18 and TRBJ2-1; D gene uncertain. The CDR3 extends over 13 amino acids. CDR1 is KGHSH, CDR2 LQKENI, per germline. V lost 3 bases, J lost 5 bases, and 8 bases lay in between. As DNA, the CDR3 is TGTGCCAGCTCACCCGCCTGGGACAATGAGCAGTTCTTC. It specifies CASSPAWDNEQFF.

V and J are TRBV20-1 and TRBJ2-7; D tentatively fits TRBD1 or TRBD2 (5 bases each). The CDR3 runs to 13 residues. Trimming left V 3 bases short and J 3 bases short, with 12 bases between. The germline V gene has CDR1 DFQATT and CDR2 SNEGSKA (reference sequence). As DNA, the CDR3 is TGCAGTGCTAGTGACCTGGGGGACTACGAGCAGTACTTC. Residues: CSASDLGDYEQYF.

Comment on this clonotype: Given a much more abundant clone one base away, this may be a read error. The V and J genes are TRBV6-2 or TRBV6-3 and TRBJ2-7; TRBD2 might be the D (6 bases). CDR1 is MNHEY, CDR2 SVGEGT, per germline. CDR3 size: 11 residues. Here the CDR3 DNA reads TGTGTCACCCGGAGGGCCTACGAGCAGTACTTC. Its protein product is CVTRRAYEQYF.

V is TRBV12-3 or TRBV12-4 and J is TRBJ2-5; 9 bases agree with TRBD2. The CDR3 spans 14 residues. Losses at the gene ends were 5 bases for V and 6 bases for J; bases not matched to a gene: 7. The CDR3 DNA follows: TGTGCCAGCAGTGGGCTAGCGGGGACACAGACCCAGTACTTC. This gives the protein CASSGLAGTQTQYF.

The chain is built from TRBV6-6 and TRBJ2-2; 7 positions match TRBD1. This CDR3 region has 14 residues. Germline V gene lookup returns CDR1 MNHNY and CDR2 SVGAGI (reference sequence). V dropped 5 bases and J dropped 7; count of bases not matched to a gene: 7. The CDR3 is CASSPQGDGGELFF. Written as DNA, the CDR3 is TGTGCCAGCAGTCCCCAGGGGGATGGCGGGGAGCTGTTTTTT.

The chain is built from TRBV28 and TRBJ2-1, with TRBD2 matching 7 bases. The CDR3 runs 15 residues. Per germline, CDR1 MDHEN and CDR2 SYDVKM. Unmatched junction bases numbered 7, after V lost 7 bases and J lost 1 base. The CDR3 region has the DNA TGTGCCAGCATGGTGGGCGGGAGTTCCTACAATGAGCAGTTCTTC. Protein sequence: CASMVGGSSYNEQFF.

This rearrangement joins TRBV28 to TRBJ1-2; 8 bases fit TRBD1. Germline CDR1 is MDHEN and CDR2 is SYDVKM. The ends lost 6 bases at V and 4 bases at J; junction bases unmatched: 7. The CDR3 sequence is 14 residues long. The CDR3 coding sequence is TGTGCCAGCAGAGACAGGGGCCGTCTCTATGGCTACACCTTC. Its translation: CASRDRGRLYGYTF.

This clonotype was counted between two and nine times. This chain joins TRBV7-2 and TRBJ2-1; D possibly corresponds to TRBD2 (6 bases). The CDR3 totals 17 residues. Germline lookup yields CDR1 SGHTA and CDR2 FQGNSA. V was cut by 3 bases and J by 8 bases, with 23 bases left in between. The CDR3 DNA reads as TGTGCCAGCAGCTTTCTCACACTAGCCAGACCGCGCCATGAGCAGTTCTTC. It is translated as CASSFLTLARPRHEQFF.

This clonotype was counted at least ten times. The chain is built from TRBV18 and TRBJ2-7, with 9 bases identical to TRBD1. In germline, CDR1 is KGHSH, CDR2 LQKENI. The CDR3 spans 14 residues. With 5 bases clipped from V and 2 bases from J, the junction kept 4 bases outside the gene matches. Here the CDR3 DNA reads TGTGCCAGCTCAAGGGACAGGGCTACCTACGAGCAGTACTTC. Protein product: CASSRDRATYEQYF.

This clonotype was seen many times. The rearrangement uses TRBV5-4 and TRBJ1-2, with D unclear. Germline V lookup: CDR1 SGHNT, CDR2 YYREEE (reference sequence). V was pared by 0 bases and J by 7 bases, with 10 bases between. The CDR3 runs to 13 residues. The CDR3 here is CASSLATSPGYTF. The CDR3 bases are TGTGCCAGCAGCTTGGCCACGTCGCCTGGCTACACCTTC. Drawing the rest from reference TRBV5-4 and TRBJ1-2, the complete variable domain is ETGVTQSPTHLIKTRGQQVTLRCSSQSGHNTVSWYQQALGQGPQFIFQYYREEENGRGNFPPRFSGLQFPNYSSELNVNALELDDSALYLCASSLATSPGYTFGSGTRLTVV.

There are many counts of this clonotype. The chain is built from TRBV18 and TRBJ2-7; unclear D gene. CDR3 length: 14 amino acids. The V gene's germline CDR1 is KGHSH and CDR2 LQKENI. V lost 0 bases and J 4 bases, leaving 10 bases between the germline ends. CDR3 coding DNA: TGTGCCAGCTCACCACCCATCAGGAGTTACGAGCAGTACTTC. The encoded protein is CASSPPIRSYEQYF.

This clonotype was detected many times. CDR3 sequence (DNA): TGTGCCAGCAGGGAAAACTATGGCTACACCTTC. Translating gives CASRENYGYTF. This chain uses TRBV28 with TRBJ1-2; D gene unclear. CDR3 length: 11 residues. V lost 6 bases, J lost 2 bases, and 4 bases lay in between. CDR1 and CDR2 from the germline V gene are MDHEN and SYDVKM.

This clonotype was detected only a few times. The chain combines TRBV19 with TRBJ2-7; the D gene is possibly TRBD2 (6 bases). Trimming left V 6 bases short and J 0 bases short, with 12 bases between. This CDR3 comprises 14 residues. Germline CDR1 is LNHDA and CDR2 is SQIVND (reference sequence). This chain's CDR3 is CASRKNGGSYEQYF. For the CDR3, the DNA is TGTGCCAGTAGGAAAAACGGGGGCTCCTACGAGCAGTACTTC. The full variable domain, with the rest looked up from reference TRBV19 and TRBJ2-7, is DGGITQSPKYLFRKEGQNVTLSCEQNLNHDAMYWYRQDPGQGLRLIYYSQIVNDFQKGDIAEGYSVSREKKESFPLTVTSAQKNPTAFYLCASRKNGGSYEQYFGPGTRLTVT.

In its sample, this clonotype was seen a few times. In DNA, the CDR3 is TGTGCCAGCAGTGCAGGGGGTCGGACCGGGGAGCTGTTTTTT. The encoded protein is CASSAGGRTGELFF. The genes are TRBV2 and TRBJ2-2, with TRBD1 matching 7 bases. Trimming at V came to 4 bases and at J to 5 bases, leaving 4 bases not matched to a gene. The CDR3 consists of 14 residues. CDR1 and CDR2 from the germline V gene are SNHLY and FYNNEI.

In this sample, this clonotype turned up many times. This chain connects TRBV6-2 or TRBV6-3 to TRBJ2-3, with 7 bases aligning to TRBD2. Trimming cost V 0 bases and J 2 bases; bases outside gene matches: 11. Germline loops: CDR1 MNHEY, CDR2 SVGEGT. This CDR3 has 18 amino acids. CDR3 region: CASSYSWSGAPPTDTQYF. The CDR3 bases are TGTGCCAGCAGTTACTCTTGGAGCGGGGCCCCTCCCACAGATACGCAGTATTTT.

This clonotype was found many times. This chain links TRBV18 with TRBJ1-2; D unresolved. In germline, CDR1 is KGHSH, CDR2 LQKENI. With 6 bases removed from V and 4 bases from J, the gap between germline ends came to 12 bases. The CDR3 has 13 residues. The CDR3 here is CASSPTRTYGYTF. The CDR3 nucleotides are TGTGCCAGCTCGCCTACAAGGACCTATGGCTACACCTTC.

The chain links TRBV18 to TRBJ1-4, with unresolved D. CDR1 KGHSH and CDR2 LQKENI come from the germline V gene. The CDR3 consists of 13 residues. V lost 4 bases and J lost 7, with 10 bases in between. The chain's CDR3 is CASSRRDGEKLFF. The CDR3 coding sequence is TGTGCCAGCTCACGTAGAGACGGTGAAAAACTGTTTTTT.

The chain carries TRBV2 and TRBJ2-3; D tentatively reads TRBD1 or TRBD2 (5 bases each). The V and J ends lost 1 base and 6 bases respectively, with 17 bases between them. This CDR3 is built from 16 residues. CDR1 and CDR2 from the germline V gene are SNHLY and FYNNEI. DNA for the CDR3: TGTGCCAGCAGTGAAGGTTCCGGGACCTTGGCTGATACGCAGTATTTT. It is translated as CASSEGSGTLADTQYF.

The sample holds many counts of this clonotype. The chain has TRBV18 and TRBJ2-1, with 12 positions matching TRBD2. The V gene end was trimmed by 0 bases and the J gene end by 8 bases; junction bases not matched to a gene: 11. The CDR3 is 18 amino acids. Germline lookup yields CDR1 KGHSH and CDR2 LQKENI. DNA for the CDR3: TGTGCCAGCTCACCACCGAGGTCTAGCGGGAGGGCGGTTTATGAGCAGTTCTTC. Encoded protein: CASSPPRSSGRAVYEQFF.

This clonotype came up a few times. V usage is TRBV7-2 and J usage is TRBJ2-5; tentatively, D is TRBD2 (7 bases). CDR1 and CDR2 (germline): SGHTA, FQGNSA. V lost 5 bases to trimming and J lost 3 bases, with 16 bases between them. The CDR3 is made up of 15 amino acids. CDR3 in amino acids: CASSAGGGAKETQYF. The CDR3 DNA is TGTGCCAGCAGCGCAGGTGGGGGGGCAAAAGAGACCCAGTACTTC.

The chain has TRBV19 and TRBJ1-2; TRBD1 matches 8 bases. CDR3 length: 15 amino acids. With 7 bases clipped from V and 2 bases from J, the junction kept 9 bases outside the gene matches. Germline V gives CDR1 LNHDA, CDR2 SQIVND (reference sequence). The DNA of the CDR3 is TGTGCCAGTAATCTGGGGACAGGCTTAAACTATGGCTACACCTTC. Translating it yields CASNLGTGLNYGYTF.

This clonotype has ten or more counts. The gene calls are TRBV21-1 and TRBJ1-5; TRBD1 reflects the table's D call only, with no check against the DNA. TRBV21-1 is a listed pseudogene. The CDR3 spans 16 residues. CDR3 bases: TGTGCCAGCAGCAAAGATGGGACAGCTAGCAATCAGCCCCAGCATTTT. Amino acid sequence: CASSKDGTASNQPQHF.

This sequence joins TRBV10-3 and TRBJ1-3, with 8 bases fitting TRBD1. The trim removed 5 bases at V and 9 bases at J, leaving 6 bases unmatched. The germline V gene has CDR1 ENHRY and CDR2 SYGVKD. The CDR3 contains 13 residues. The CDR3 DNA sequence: TGTGCCATCAGTTACGGACAGGGTAGCACCATATATTTT. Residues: CAISYGQGSTIYF.

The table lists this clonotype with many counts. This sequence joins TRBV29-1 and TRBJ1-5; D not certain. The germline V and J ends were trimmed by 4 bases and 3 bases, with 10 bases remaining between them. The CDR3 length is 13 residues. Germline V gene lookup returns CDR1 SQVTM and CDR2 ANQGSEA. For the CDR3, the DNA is TGCAGCGTTGCTCTCAGCAACAATCAGCCCCAGCATTTT. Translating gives CSVALSNNQPQHF.

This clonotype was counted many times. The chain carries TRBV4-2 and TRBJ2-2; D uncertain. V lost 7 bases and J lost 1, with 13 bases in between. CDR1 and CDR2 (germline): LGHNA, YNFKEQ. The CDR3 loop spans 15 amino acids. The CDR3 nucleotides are TGTGCCAGCACCCCCCTCGGGCGGAACACCGGGGAGCTGTTTTTT. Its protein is CASTPLGRNTGELFF.

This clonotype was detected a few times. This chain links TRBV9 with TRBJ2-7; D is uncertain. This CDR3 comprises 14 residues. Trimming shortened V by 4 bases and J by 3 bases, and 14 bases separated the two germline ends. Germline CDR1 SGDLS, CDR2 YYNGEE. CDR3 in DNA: TGTGCCAGCAGCCCCCAGCCGGCTCACTACGAGCAGTACTTC. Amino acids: CASSPQPAHYEQYF.